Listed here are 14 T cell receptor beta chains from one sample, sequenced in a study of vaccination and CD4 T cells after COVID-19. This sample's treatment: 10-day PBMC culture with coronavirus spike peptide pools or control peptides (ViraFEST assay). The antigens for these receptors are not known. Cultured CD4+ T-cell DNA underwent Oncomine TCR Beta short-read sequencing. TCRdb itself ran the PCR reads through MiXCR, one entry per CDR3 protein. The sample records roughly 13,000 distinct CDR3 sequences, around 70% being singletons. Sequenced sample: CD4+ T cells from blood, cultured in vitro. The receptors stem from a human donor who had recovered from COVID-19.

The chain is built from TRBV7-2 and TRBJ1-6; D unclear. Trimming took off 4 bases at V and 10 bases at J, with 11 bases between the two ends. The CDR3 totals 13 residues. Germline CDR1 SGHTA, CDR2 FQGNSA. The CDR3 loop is CASSSQMNSPLHF. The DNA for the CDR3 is TGTGCCAGCAGCTCACAAATGAACTCACCCCTCCACTTT.

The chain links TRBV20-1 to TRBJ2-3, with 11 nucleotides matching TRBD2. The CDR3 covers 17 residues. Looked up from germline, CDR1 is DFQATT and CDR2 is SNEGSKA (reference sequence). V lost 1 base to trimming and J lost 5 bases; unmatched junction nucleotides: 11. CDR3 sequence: CSARGAVWLAGGDTQYF. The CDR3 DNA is TGCAGTGCTAGAGGGGCCGTGTGGCTAGCGGGAGGAGATACGCAGTATTTT.

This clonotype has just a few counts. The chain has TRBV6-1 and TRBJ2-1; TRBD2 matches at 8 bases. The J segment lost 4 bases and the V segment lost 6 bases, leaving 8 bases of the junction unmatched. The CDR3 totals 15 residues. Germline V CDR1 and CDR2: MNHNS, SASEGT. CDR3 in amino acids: CASRTYTSGYNEQFF. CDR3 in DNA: TGTGCCAGCAGGACTTACACTAGCGGTTACAATGAGCAGTTCTTC.

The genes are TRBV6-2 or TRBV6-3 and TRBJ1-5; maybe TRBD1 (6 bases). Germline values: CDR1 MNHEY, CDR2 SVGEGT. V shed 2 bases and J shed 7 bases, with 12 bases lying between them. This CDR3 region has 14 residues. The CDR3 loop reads CASSYGGAGQPQHF. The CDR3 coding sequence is TGTGCCAGCAGTTACGGGGGGGCCGGGCAGCCCCAGCATTTT.

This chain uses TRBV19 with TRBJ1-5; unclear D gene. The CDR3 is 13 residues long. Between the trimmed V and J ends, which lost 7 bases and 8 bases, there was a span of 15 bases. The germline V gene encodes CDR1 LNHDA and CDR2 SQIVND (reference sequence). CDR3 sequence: CASTPAQAKPQHF. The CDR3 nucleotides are TGTGCCAGTACCCCGGCCCAGGCCAAGCCCCAGCATTTT.

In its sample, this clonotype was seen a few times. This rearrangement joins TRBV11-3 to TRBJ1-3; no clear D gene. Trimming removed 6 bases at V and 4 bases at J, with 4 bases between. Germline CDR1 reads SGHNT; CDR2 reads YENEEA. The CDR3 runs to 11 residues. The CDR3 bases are TGTGCCAGCAGTACCGGAAACACCATATATTTT. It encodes CASSTGNTIYF.

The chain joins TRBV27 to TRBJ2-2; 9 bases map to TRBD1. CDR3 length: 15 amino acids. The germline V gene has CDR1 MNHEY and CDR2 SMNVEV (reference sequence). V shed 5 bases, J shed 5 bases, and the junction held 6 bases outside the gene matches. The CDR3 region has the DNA TGTGCCAGCAGTCCTCGACAGGGGGGGACCGGGGAGCTGTTTTTT. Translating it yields CASSPRQGGTGELFF.

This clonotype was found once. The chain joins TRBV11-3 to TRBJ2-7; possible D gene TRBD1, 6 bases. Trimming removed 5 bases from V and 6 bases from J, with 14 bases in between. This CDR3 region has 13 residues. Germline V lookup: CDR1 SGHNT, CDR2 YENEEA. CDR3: CASSPQGQIEQYF. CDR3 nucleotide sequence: TGTGCCAGCAGCCCACAGGGTCAGATCGAGCAGTACTTC.

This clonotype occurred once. This chain's CDR3 is CASSMRTGAYGYTF. The CDR3 DNA sequence: TGTGCCAGTAGTATGAGGACAGGGGCCTATGGCTACACCTTC. The chain uses TRBV19 and TRBJ1-2; 9 bases match TRBD1. This CDR3 comprises 14 residues. Germline V gene lookup returns CDR1 LNHDA and CDR2 SQIVND (reference sequence). After removal of 3 bases from V and 4 bases from J, the junction contained 3 bases not matched to a gene.

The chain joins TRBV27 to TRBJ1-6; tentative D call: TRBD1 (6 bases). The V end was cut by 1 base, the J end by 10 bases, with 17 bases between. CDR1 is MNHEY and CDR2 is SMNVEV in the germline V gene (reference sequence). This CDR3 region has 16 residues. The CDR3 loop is CASSLYGGRASSPLHF. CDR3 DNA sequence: TGTGCCAGCAGTTTATACGGGGGGCGCGCCTCCTCACCCCTCCACTTT.

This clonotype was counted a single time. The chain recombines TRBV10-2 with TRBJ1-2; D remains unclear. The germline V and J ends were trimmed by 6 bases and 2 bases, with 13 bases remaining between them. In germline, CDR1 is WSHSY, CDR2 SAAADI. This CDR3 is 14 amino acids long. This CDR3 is CASSYGTSNYGYTF. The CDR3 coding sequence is TGCGCCAGCAGCTACGGCACATCAAACTATGGCTACACCTTC.

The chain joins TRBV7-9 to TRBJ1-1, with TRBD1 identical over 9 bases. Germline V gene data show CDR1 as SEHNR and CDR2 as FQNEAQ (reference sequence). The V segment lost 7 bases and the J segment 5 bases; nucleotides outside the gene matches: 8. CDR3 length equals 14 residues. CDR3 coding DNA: TGTGCCAGCATCAAACAGGGGGCTAGGACTGAAGCTTTCTTT. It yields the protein CASIKQGARTEAFF. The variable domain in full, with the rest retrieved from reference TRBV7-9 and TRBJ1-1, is DTGVSQNPRHKITKRGQNVTFRCDPISEHNRLYWYRQTLGQGPEFLTYFQNEAQLEKSRLLSDRFSAERPKGSFSTLEIQRTEQGDSAMYLCASIKQGARTEAFFGQGTRLTVV.

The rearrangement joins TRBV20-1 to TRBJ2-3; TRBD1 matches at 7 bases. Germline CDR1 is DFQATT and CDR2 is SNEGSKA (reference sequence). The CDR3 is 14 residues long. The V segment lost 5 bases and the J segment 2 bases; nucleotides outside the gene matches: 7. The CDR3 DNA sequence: TGCAGTGCTCCGGCAGGGGGTAACACAGATACGCAGTATTTT. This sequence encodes CSAPAGGNTDTQYF.

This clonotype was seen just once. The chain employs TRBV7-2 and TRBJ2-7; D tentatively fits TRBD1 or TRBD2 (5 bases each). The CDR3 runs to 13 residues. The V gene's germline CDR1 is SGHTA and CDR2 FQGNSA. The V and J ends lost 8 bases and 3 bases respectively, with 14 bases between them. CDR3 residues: CASREGRVYEQYF. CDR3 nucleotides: TGTGCCAGCCGAGAGGGGCGGGTCTACGAGCAGTACTTC.